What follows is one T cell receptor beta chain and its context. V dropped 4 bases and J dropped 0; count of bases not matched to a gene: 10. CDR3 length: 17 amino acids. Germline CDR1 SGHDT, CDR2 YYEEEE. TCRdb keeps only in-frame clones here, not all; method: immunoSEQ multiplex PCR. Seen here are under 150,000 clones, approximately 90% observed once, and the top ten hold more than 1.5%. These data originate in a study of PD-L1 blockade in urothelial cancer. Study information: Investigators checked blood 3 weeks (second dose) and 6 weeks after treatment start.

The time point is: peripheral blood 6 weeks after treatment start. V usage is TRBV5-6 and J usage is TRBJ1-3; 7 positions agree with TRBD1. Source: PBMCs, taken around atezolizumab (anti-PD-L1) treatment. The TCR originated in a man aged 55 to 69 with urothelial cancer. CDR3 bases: TGTGCCAGCAGCCCACTGGACAGGTCGAGCTCTGGAAACACCATATATTTT. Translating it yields CASSPLDRSSSGNTIYF.